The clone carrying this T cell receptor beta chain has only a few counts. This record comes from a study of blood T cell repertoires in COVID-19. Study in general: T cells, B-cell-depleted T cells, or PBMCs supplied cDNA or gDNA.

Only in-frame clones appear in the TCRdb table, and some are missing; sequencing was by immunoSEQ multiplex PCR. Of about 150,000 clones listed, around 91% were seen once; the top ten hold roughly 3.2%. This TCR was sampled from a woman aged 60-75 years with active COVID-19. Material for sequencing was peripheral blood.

CDR3 DNA sequence: TGTGCCAGTAGTACCCCGACAGGGGCCCTCCACTTT. It specifies CASSTPTGALHF. The chain couples TRBV19 to TRBJ1-6; the match to TRBD1 covers 8 bases. This CDR3 is 12 amino acids long. Germline assignment: CDR1 LNHDA and CDR2 SQIVND (reference sequence). V shed 4 bases and J 14 bases; nucleotides not matched to a gene: 4.